The 11 T cell receptor beta chains below were found in one sample sequenced in a study of T-cell memory formation after mild COVID-19. TCRdb re-called the 5' RACE reads through MiXCR, storing one row per CDR3 protein. The sample includes about 300,000 distinct CDR3 sequences, roughly a fifth of them seen just once. Sequenced material: PBMCs or a T cell subset sorted from them (not recorded which). These receptor sequences come from a man aged 18 to 30 who had mild COVID-19 (a few samples of this study predate the infection). Cell type and time point are not known.

The genes are TRBV7-9 and TRBJ1-1; TRBD1 matches 8 bases. The CDR3 has 15 residues. Germline trimming cut 5 bases from V and 4 bases from J; bases unmatched to any gene: 9. Germline lookup yields CDR1 SEHNR and CDR2 FQNEAQ (reference sequence). CDR3 bases: TGTGCCAGCAGCAAGCCACAGGGGGTTAGCACTGAAGCTTTCTTT. Translation gives CASSKPQGVSTEAFF.

This sequence joins TRBV12-3 or TRBV12-4 and TRBJ2-1; 11 nucleotides line up with TRBD2. V trimming: 5 bases; J trimming: 4 bases; junction bases outside the gene matches: 7. This CDR3 has 16 amino acids. CDR3 coding DNA: TGTGCCAGCAGTCCCAGTAGCGGGGGGGGTTACAATGAGCAGTTCTTC. It translates to CASSPSSGGGYNEQFF.

This clonotype was observed many times. V gene TRBV2 combines with J gene TRBJ1-5, with D unresolved. The CDR3 runs to 12 residues. V shed 6 bases and J shed 4 bases, with 7 bases lying between them. Germline V gives CDR1 SNHLY, CDR2 FYNNEI. CDR3 in DNA: TGTGCCAGCAGCGGCGGAAATCAGCCCCAGCATTTT. It specifies CASSGGNQPQHF.

This clonotype was seen only once. CDR3 region: CASNPGLDSGNTIYF. CDR3 sequence (DNA): TGTGCCAGTAACCCGGGCCTGGACAGCGGAAACACCATATATTTT. The chain has TRBV19 and TRBJ1-3; a weak D match, TRBD1 (6 bases). Trimming took 7 bases from V and 4 from J, leaving 17 bases between them. The germline CDR1 and CDR2 sequences are LNHDA and SQIVND (reference sequence). The CDR3 contains 15 residues.

Points on this clonotype: Compared with germline, one end of the junction differs, possibly owing to a read error. The genes are TRBV28 and TRBJ1-3; D is undetermined. Germline values: CDR1 MDHEN, CDR2 SYDVKM. The CDR3 covers 14 residues. CDR3 DNA sequence: TGTGCCAGCGGTTTTGCGAACTCTGGAAACACCATATATTTT. Protein: CASGFANSGNTIYF.

The CDR3 is CASITGTGVRETQYF. The CDR3 coding sequence is TGTGCCAGCATCACGGGGACAGGGGTTAGAGAGACCCAGTACTTC. The genes are TRBV7-2 and TRBJ2-5, with 10 bases that match TRBD1. The CDR3 is made up of 15 amino acids. Germline V gene sequence: CDR1 SGHTA, CDR2 FQGNSA. V shed 7 bases and J 4 bases; nucleotides not matched to a gene: 9.

The chain links TRBV15 to TRBJ2-7; 7 nucleotides match TRBD1. Trimming cost V 3 bases and J 1 base; bases outside gene matches: 6. Germline CDR1 and CDR2: LNHNV and YYDKDF (reference sequence). CDR3 size: 15 residues. DNA of the CDR3: TGTGCCACCAGCAGGGGAGCACAGGGGTCCTACGAGCAGTACTTC. Translating it yields CATSRGAQGSYEQYF.

The rearrangement joins TRBV6-2 or TRBV6-3 to TRBJ2-2, with 11 positions matching TRBD1. Trimming took 7 bases from V and 4 from J; bases not matched to a gene: 5. CDR3 length equals 15 residues. Germline-derived CDR1 and CDR2 are MNHEY and SVGEGT. CDR3 sequence (DNA): TGTGCCAGCAACGGACAGGGGGCGTTCACCGGGGAGCTGTTTTTT. Translated, it gives CASNGQGAFTGELFF.

This clonotype occurred a few times. The chain couples TRBV10-3 to TRBJ1-1, with D possibly TRBD1 on 6 matching bases. The CDR3 runs 18 residues. Germline V gene sequence: CDR1 ENHRY, CDR2 SYGVKD. V lost 4 bases to trimming and J lost 3 bases, with 24 bases between them. The chain's CDR3 is CAISVSGGGSWTDTEAFF. The CDR3 region has the DNA TGTGCCATCAGTGTATCGGGGGGGGGCTCTTGGACCGACACTGAAGCTTTCTTT.

Many counts were recorded for this clonotype. The rearrangement uses TRBV25-1 and TRBJ1-3, with 9 bases lining up with TRBD1. V lost 4 bases, J lost 2 bases, and 3 bases stayed unmatched. The CDR3 length is 15 residues. Germline assignment: CDR1 MGHDK and CDR2 SYGVNS. The CDR3 here is CASSGRDRAGNTIYF. In DNA, the CDR3 is TGTGCCAGCAGTGGCCGGGACAGGGCTGGAAACACCATATATTTT.

This clonotype was observed a handful of times. The rearrangement links TRBV9 to TRBJ1-3; maybe TRBD1 (6 bases). Germline V gene lookup returns CDR1 SGDLS and CDR2 YYNGEE. The ends were cut back, 4 bases at V and 4 bases at J, with 18 bases in the middle. The CDR3 is 16 residues long. The CDR3: CASSLRGGAAGNTIYF. The CDR3 DNA sequence: TGTGCCAGCAGCCTACGTGGGGGGGCCGCAGGAAACACCATATATTTT.